This T cell receptor (beta chain) emerged from a study of T-cell memory formation after mild COVID-19 (dated by TCRdb to about 2021). About the investigation overall: TCR sequence clusters from the two donors were found to be largely donor specific. In a couple of donors, T-cell clones that expanded and contracted after mild COVID-19 were tracked by sequencing TCRalpha and TCRbeta repertoires over time. The cohort comprised two young, previously healthy adult volunteers, one female and one male.

The sequencer listed for this sample is Illumina NovaSeq 6000. Using 5'RACE with constant-segment primers, TCRalpha and TCRbeta cDNA libraries were constructed, with sample barcodes and unique molecular identifiers added in the process. RNA was extracted from every sample with Trizol reagent. Libraries were amplified in two PCR steps, with a second sample barcode and Illumina TruSeq adapters added in the second step. Libraries were sequenced on an Illumina NovaSeq with 2 x 150 bp paired-end reads. Turning to the authors' computational methods: Reads were demultiplexed and collapsed into UMI-guided consensus sequences with migec v1.2.7. Using mixcr v2.1.11, UMI consensuses were aligned to TRA and TRB V and J templates and then assembled into clonotypes. Expanded or contracted clonotypes were those called significant by both edgeR and NoisET, with noise models trained on biological replicates. For edgeR calls, a false discovery rate-adjusted p below 0.01 and a log2 fold-change threshold of 1 were applied. As an exploratory analysis of dynamics, max-normalized trajectories of the 1000 most abundant clonotypes were examined with PCA combined with hierarchical clustering. Separately sequenced CD4+ and CD8+ repertoires were used to assign a CD4 or CD8 phenotype to each responding clone. TCRdb's own reprocessing of the public reads used fastp at Q25 and MiXCR and kept productive beta chains. Entries are consolidated by CDR3 protein sequence, retaining the most common genes and DNA. The V and J calls follow TCRdb's processing rather than the paper's. This sample has roughly 350,000 distinct CDR3 sequences in its table, and approximately 29% of those were observed once. The ten largest clonotypes hold about 14% of the sample.

A few counts support this clonotype. No cognate antigen has been identified for it. No quality values exist for individual bases; no much larger clone is one base distant. The CDR3 contains 14 residues, cysteine and phenylalanine counted. Only the CDR3 DNA is retained, 42 bases long and in frame from the first base. Per the germline V gene, SGHAT is the CDR1 and FQNNGV is the CDR2. V is pared back by 4 bases and J by 5 bases, with 13 bases lying between the germline termini. Ficoll-Paque density gradient centrifugation was used to isolate PBMCs. What the study reported, not specific to this receptor: Contracting CD4+ clones turned up mainly in the CM and EM memory subsets, whereas EMRA was where CD8+ clones were enriched. Only two mild cases were covered in the study, and larger cohorts including severe cases with pre-infection samples were considered necessary. Balanced CD4/CD8 phenotypes were observed for clones contracting from day 15 to 85, whereas a bias towards CD4+ was observed for a second wave of clones expanding from day 15 to 37. Some responding clones were found in pre-infection memory, which suggests that pre-existing cross-reactive memory T cells took part in the SARS-CoV-2 response. SARS-CoV-2 specificity was not confirmed for the second-wave clones peaking on day 37.

The clonotype originates from an adult woman who had mild COVID-19 (a few samples of this study predate the infection). The sample titles of this study are shuffled in the database, so cell type and time point are left out; the donor was told from shared clones. This sequence uses TRBV11-2 and TRBJ2-3; the D gene is perhaps TRBD2, from 6 matching bases. Sample: PBMCs or a T cell subset sorted from them (not recorded which). The CDR3 region reads CASSYSGLRDTQYF. In nucleotides, the sequence is TGTGCCAGCAGCTATAGCGGACTGCGAGATACGCAGTATTTT. This CDR3, with the reference TRBV11-2 and TRBJ2-3 proteins standing in past its ends, gives the full variable domain EAGVAQSPRYKIIEKRQSVAFWCNPISGHATLYWYQQILGQGPKLLIQFQNNGVVDDSQLPKDRFSAERLKGVDSTLKIQPAKLEDSAVYLCASSYSGLRDTQYFGPGTRLTVL.